One sample yielded the 21 T cell receptor beta chains listed below, sequenced in a study of cytomegalovirus exposure and HLA in healthy donors. Primers for the PCR totalled 60 Vbeta and 13 Jbeta. Here immunoSEQ multiplex PCR was the method, and the copy in TCRdb shows in-frame clones only, minus some. Among about 150,000 clones listed, about 75% were seen once. The sequenced sample consisted of PBMCs. These receptors were obtained from a man aged 18 to 30 in good health and CMV-seropositive.

The chain couples TRBV27 to TRBJ2-3; the match to TRBD2 covers 11 bases. The CDR3 runs 16 residues. Germline lookup yields CDR1 MNHEY and CDR2 SMNVEV (reference sequence). With 5 bases clipped from V and 6 bases from J, the junction kept 10 bases outside the gene matches. The CDR3 region has the DNA TGTGCCAGCAGTCGCCGTACTAGCGGGAGTTCTGATACGCAGTATTTT. It translates to CASSRRTSGSSDTQYF.

The chain links TRBV5-1 to TRBJ2-1; D possibly corresponds to TRBD1 (6 bases). This CDR3 region has 12 residues. V lost 2 bases to trimming and J lost 9 bases, with 9 bases between them. CDR1 is SGHRS and CDR2 is YFSETQ in the germline V gene. CDR3 sequence (DNA): TGCGCCAGCAGCTTCGAAGGGGGTGAGCAGTTCTTC. Its translation is CASSFEGGEQFF.

The gene calls are TRBV19 and TRBJ1-5, with 10 bases lining up with TRBD1. The CDR3 is 17 residues long. The ends lost 1 base at V and 5 bases at J; junction bases unmatched: 8. From germline, CDR1 is LNHDA and CDR2 SQIVND (reference sequence). DNA for the CDR3: TGTGCCAGTAGTATAGCTCCGGGACAGGGGATTGATCAGCCCCAGCATTTT. This encodes CASSIAPGQGIDQPQHF. Drawing the rest from reference TRBV19 and TRBJ1-5, the complete variable domain is DGGITQSPKYLFRKEGQNVTLSCEQNLNHDAMYWYRQDPGQGLRLIYYSQIVNDFQKGDIAEGYSVSREKKESFPLTVTSAQKNPTAFYLCASSIAPGQGIDQPQHFGDGTRLSIL.

The V call is TRBV9, the J call TRBJ2-3; the D gene is possibly TRBD1 (6 bases). This CDR3 has 14 residues. V was shortened by 4 bases and J by 1 base, with 10 bases between the two germline ends. The germline V gene encodes CDR1 SGDLS and CDR2 YYNGEE. The CDR3 region has the DNA TGTGCCAGCAGCCTGACAGGCCGCACAGATACGCAGTATTTT. This gives the protein CASSLTGRTDTQYF.

The V gene is TRBV7-9, the J gene TRBJ2-7; 10 bases are a match to TRBD1. Germline-derived CDR1 and CDR2 are SEHNR and FQNEAQ (reference sequence). The junction had 4 bases not matched to a gene; V was cut back by 5 bases and J by 3 bases. CDR3 length equals 14 residues. The CDR3 reads CASSLGQGIYEQYF. The CDR3 nucleotides read TGTGCCAGCAGCCTGGGACAGGGGATCTACGAGCAGTACTTC. Together with reference TRBV7-9 and TRBJ2-7, the CDR3 gives the full variable domain: DTGVSQNPRHKITKRGQNVTFRCDPISEHNRLYWYRQTLGQGPEFLTYFQNEAQLEKSRLLSDRFSAERPKGSFSTLEIQRTEQGDSAMYLCASSLGQGIYEQYFGPGTRLTVT.

This clone showed up many times. The chain uses TRBV13 and TRBJ2-1; a weak D match, TRBD2 (5 bases). The CDR3 length is 12 residues. Germline V CDR1 and CDR2: PRHDT, FYEKMQ (reference sequence). Trimming left V 6 bases short and J 6 bases short, with 9 bases between. The CDR3 nucleotides read TGTGCCAGCAGATTGGGGAGCAATGAGCAGTTCTTC. Protein sequence: CASRLGSNEQFF.

The rearrangement joins TRBV7-2 to TRBJ2-1; the match to TRBD2 covers 10 bases. Losses at the gene ends were 3 bases for V and 7 bases for J; bases not matched to a gene: 9. The CDR3 loop spans 16 amino acids. Per germline, CDR1 SGHTA and CDR2 FQGNSA. This CDR3 is CASSLATGTSVNEQFF. CDR3 nucleotides: TGTGCCAGCAGCTTGGCGACCGGGACTAGCGTAAATGAGCAGTTCTTC.

CDR3 residues: CASSISSGANVLTF. The CDR3 region has the DNA TGTGCCAGCAGTATTAGCTCTGGGGCCAACGTCCTGACTTTC. The V and J genes are TRBV2 and TRBJ2-6; the D is unclear. From germline, CDR1 is SNHLY and CDR2 FYNNEI. V was pared by 5 bases and J by 0 bases, with 5 bases between. There are 14 residues in the CDR3.

The rearrangement joins TRBV15 to TRBJ2-7, with a weak D call TRBD1 (6 bases). This CDR3 is built from 13 residues. The germline CDR1 and CDR2 sequences are LNHNV and YYDKDF (reference sequence). V was pared by 2 bases and J by 3 bases, with 8 bases between. The CDR3: CATSRPQGYEQYF. CDR3 nucleotide sequence: TGTGCCACCAGCAGACCACAGGGCTACGAGCAGTACTTC.

The genes are TRBV28 and TRBJ1-2, with 10 bases fitting TRBD1. The germline CDR1 and CDR2 sequences are MDHEN and SYDVKM. This CDR3 has 18 residues. The junction had 19 bases not matched to a gene; V was cut back by 4 bases and J by 8 bases. The CDR3 here is CASSSSISRDRGREGYTF. The DNA for the CDR3 is TGTGCCAGCAGTTCGTCCATCTCCCGGGACAGGGGAAGGGAGGGCTACACCTTC.

The V gene is TRBV18, the J gene TRBJ2-7; 7 nucleotides agree with TRBD2. Germline CDR1 KGHSH, CDR2 LQKENI. This CDR3 is built from 16 residues. Trimming took 0 bases from V and 3 from J; bases not matched to a gene: 8. The CDR3: CASSPPEGRGVYEQYF. As DNA, the CDR3 is TGTGCCAGCTCACCACCGGAAGGTCGGGGGGTCTACGAGCAGTACTTC.

The chain uses TRBV4-1 and TRBJ2-5, with 9 positions matching TRBD2. Germline lookup yields CDR1 MGHRA and CDR2 YSYEKL. The CDR3 runs 16 residues. With 4 bases clipped from V and 3 bases from J, the junction kept 9 bases outside the gene matches. The CDR3 is CASSRQGLAMEETQYF. The CDR3, as DNA: TGCGCCAGCAGCCGCCAGGGACTAGCCATGGAAGAGACCCAGTACTTC.

Of note for this clone: Mismatch with germline at one junction end may stem from a read error. The chain couples TRBV4-2 to TRBJ2-2; the D gene is possibly TRBD2 (6 bases). Looked up from germline, CDR1 is LGHNA and CDR2 is YNFKEQ. The CDR3 is made up of 16 amino acids. DNA for the CDR3: TGTGCCAGCAGCCAGGATCCGCGGGGCTCCACCGGGGAGCTGCTTTTT. Translating it yields CASSQDPRGSTGELLF.

The chain employs TRBV2 and TRBJ2-7; D may be TRBD2 (5 bases). The germline CDR1 and CDR2 sequences are SNHLY and FYNNEI. This CDR3 spans 13 amino acids. CDR3 in DNA: TGTGCAGGGAGCCAGGCGCGCACCTACGAGCAGTACTTC. This codes for CAGSQARTYEQYF.

V gene TRBV7-3 combines with J gene TRBJ2-2; 9 bases line up with TRBD2. Trimming at V came to 3 bases and at J to 6 bases, leaving 2 bases not matched to a gene. Germline V CDR1 and CDR2: SGHTA, FQGTGA. The CDR3 sequence is 14 residues long. In DNA form, the CDR3 reads TGTGCCAGCAGCTTCGCGGGAGGGCCCGGGGAGCTGTTTTTT. It codes for CASSFAGGPGELFF.

The chain recombines TRBV7-6 with TRBJ2-1, with D maybe TRBD2 (5 bases). CDR3 length equals 13 residues. CDR1 and CDR2 (germline): SGHVS, FNYEAQ. V lost 7 bases and J 7 bases, leaving 14 bases between the germline ends. The CDR3: CASTLVARNEQFF. The DNA of the CDR3 is TGTGCCAGCACATTAGTAGCGAGGAATGAGCAGTTCTTC.

This rearrangement joins TRBV18 to TRBJ1-5; 7 bases match TRBD1. V was pared by 5 bases and J by 6 bases, with 7 bases of the junction left unmatched. The CDR3 loop spans 14 amino acids. In germline, CDR1 is KGHSH, CDR2 LQKENI. This CDR3 reads CASSKTGSPQPQHF. The CDR3 region has the DNA TGTGCCAGCTCAAAGACAGGGTCTCCTCAGCCCCAGCATTTT.

J is TRBJ2-7 and V is TRBV7-8; 7 nucleotides align to TRBD2. This CDR3 region has 14 residues. Germline loops: CDR1 SGHVS, CDR2 FQNEAQ. V dropped 0 bases and J dropped 5; count of bases not matched to a gene: 4. The CDR3 DNA follows: TGTGCCAGCAGCTTAGCCCGGGGGGAAGACGAGCAGTACTTC. The encoded protein is CASSLARGEDEQYF.

The chain recombines TRBV10-3 with TRBJ2-1; D unclear. Deletions cut 2 bases from V and 7 bases from J, with 9 bases between. Germline lookup yields CDR1 ENHRY and CDR2 SYGVKD. CDR3 size: 13 residues. CDR3 DNA sequence: TGTGCCATCAGTGAGCCCCTTCGTAATGAGCAGTTCTTC. Translated, it gives CAISEPLRNEQFF.

V usage is TRBV29-1 and J usage is TRBJ2-7; tentatively, D is TRBD2 (7 bases). The CDR3 is 13 residues long. CDR1 is SQVTM and CDR2 is ANQGSEA in the germline V gene. V was pared by 2 bases and J by 6 bases, with 14 bases between. The CDR3, as DNA: TGCAGCGTTGAAAGGGGCGGGGGCCGCGAGCAGTACTTC. Residues: CSVERGGGREQYF.

This chain connects TRBV15 to TRBJ1-5; TRBD1 might be the D (5 bases). This CDR3 has 13 amino acids. V lost 5 bases to trimming and J lost 7 bases, with 12 bases between them. Germline loops: CDR1 LNHNV, CDR2 YYDKDF (reference sequence). CDR3 DNA sequence: TGTGCCACCAGCGGGGGGTTAGTCCAGCCCCAGCATTTT. Its protein product is CATSGGLVQPQHF.